Detailed here is one T cell receptor beta chain. Its specificity is unknown. The data originate from a study of blood T cells in healthy people across ages. Findings and limits, study-wide: Unsorted PBMCs blocked a conclusive comparison of naive and antigen-experienced cells. Roughly linearly, TCR beta diversity per million T cells fell as age increased.

Germline CDR1 reads MGHDK; CDR2 reads SYGVNS. The V gene lost 9 bases and the J gene lost 0 bases, with 6 bases spanning the gap. The CDR3 has 11 residues. The second PCR ran about 6 to 11 cycles with a sample-barcoded 5' primer and J-beta primers. A 12-random-nucleotide template-switch adaptor tagged each cDNA molecule. Each CDR3 protein gets one entry after TCRdb re-called the 5' RACE reads with MiXCR. Of more than 800,000 distinct CDR3 sequences in the sample, more than 25% are singletons; the top ten hold roughly a sixth. The sample consisted of blood. This chain uses TRBV25-1 with TRBJ2-7, with D possibly matching TRBD1 (6 bases). The clonotype originates from a woman of 80 years or more in good health. CDR3: CARDSSYEQYF. The CDR3 region has the DNA TGTGCCAGGGACAGCTCCTACGAGCAGTACTTC.